These T cell receptor beta chains were read from a single sample in a study of blood T cell repertoires in COVID-19. Assay: immunoSEQ multiplex PCR; the TCRdb copy retains only in-frame clones and omits some. The table lists approximately 240,000 clones, around nine tenths of them singletons. The specimen sequenced was peripheral blood. These receptors were taken from a middle-aged woman who had recovered from COVID-19. The CDR3 runs from the conserved cysteine through the conserved F or W. D genes are given only for firm matches. Clone size appears in some rows only: once, few, many, or a class for an expanded clone.

abundance: few
j_gene: TRBJ2-7
d_gene: .
v_gene: TRBV19
CDR3aa: CASSIRTGNYEQYF
CDR3nt: TGTGCCAGTAGTATCCGCACAGGGAACTACGAGCAGTACTTC

abundance: .
j_gene: TRBJ1-6
d_gene: TRBD1
v_gene: TRBV24-1
CDR3aa: CATSGQGGRSYNSPLHF
CDR3nt: TGTGCCACCAGTGGACAGGGGGGAAGGTCCTATAATTCACCCCTCCACTTT

abundance: .
j_gene: TRBJ2-1
d_gene: .
v_gene: TRBV12-5
CDR3aa: CASGHNQGHEQFF
CDR3nt: TGTGCTAGTGGCCACAATCAGGGGCATGAGCAGTTCTTC

abundance: .
j_gene: TRBJ1-5
d_gene: TRBD1
v_gene: TRBV4-1
CDR3aa: CASSQFPRTGDSNQPQHF
CDR3nt: TGCGCCAGCAGCCAATTCCCGAGGACAGGAGACAGCAATCAGCCCCAGCATTTT

abundance: .
j_gene: TRBJ2-3
d_gene: TRBD2
v_gene: TRBV9
CDR3aa: CASSSWTSGVDTQYF
CDR3nt: TGTGCCAGCAGCTCCTGGACTAGCGGGGTAGATACGCAGTATTTT

abundance: .
j_gene: TRBJ2-7
d_gene: TRBD2
v_gene: TRBV7-4
CDR3aa: CASSSKAGGCYEQYF
CDR3nt: TGTGCCAGCAGCTCTAAAGCGGGAGGGTGCTACGAGCAGTACTTC

abundance: .
j_gene: TRBJ1-2
d_gene: TRBD1
v_gene: TRBV6-6
CDR3aa: CASRDAGQGEGYGYTF
CDR3nt: TGTGCCAGCAGGGACGCCGGACAGGGGGAGGGCTATGGCTACACCTTC

abundance: .
j_gene: TRBJ1-3
d_gene: .
v_gene: TRBV6-5
CDR3aa: CASSPRGRGNTIYF
CDR3nt: TGTGCCAGCAGTCCCCGCGGGAGAGGAAACACCATATATTTT

abundance: .
j_gene: TRBJ2-6
d_gene: .
v_gene: TRBV6-2/TRBV6-3
CDR3aa: CASSSRSLGANVLTF
CDR3nt: TGTGCCAGCAGTTCTAGGTCCCTCGGGGCCAACGTCCTGACTTTC

abundance: .
j_gene: TRBJ2-5
d_gene: TRBD1
v_gene: TRBV28
CDR3aa: CASSVGTVQETQYF
CDR3nt: TGTGCCAGCAGTGTTGGGACAGTTCAAGAGACCCAGTACTTC

abundance: .
j_gene: TRBJ2-4
d_gene: TRBD2
v_gene: TRBV10-3
CDR3aa: CAISASGSSKNIQYF
CDR3nt: TGTGCCATCAGCGCTAGCGGGAGTTCCAAAAACATTCAGTACTTC

abundance: .
j_gene: TRBJ2-7
d_gene: TRBD1
v_gene: TRBV5-6
CDR3aa: CASSLIRSGDRGLEEQYF
CDR3nt: TGTGCCAGCAGCTTGATTAGGAGCGGCGACAGGGGGCTGGAAGAGCAGTACTTC

abundance: once
j_gene: TRBJ2-5
d_gene: .
v_gene: TRBV7-2
CDR3aa: CASSLGRVQGQETQYF
CDR3nt: TGTGCCAGCAGCTTAGGTCGGGTCCAGGGCCAAGAGACCCAGTACTTC

abundance: once
j_gene: TRBJ2-2
d_gene: .
v_gene: TRBV3-1/TRBV3-2
CDR3aa: CASSQDKAGLWTGELFF
CDR3nt: TGTGCCAGCAGCCAAGATAAAGCGGGTCTGTGGACCGGGGAGCTGTTTTTT

abundance: once
j_gene: TRBJ1-6
d_gene: .
v_gene: TRBV30
CDR3aa: CAWSVGAGDSPLHF
CDR3nt: TGTGCCTGGAGTGTAGGGGCAGGGGACTCACCCCTCCACTTT

abundance: .
j_gene: TRBJ2-3
d_gene: .
v_gene: TRBV5-1
CDR3aa: CASSAQGRYTDTQYF
CDR3nt: TGCGCCAGCAGCGCACAGGGAAGATACACAGATACGCAGTATTTT

abundance: .
j_gene: TRBJ1-5
d_gene: .
v_gene: TRBV29-1
CDR3aa: CSVGAANQPQHF
CDR3nt: TGCAGCGTTGGGGCAGCAAATCAGCCCCAGCATTTT

abundance: .
j_gene: TRBJ2-7
d_gene: TRBD2
v_gene: TRBV24-1
CDR3aa: CATSEPGLAGDEQYF
CDR3nt: TGTGCCACCAGTGAGCCGGGACTAGCGGGAGATGAGCAGTACTTC

abundance: .
j_gene: TRBJ2-6
d_gene: .
v_gene: TRBV27
CDR3aa: CASTTHASGANVLTF
CDR3nt: TGTGCCAGCACCACACACGCCTCTGGGGCCAACGTCCTGACTTTC

abundance: .
j_gene: TRBJ2-5
d_gene: .
v_gene: TRBV19
CDR3aa: CASSISGFEETQYF
CDR3nt: TGTGCCAGTAGTATTTCAGGGTTCGAAGAGACCCAGTACTTC

abundance: .
j_gene: TRBJ1-1
d_gene: TRBD1
v_gene: TRBV5-4
CDR3aa: CASSREQGATAEAFF
CDR3nt: TGTGCCAGCAGCCGCGAGCAGGGGGCGACGGCTGAAGCTTTCTTT

abundance: .
j_gene: TRBJ2-7
d_gene: .
v_gene: TRBV4-1
CDR3aa: CASSQDSGLGYEQYF
CDR3nt: TGCGCCAGCAGCCAAGATTCTGGACTCGGCTACGAGCAGTACTTC

abundance: once
j_gene: TRBJ1-1
d_gene: TRBD1
v_gene: TRBV10-2
CDR3aa: CASLRGQPTNEAFF
CDR3nt: TGCGCCAGCTTGAGGGGGCAGCCAACCAATGAAGCTTTCTTT

abundance: .
j_gene: TRBJ2-3
d_gene: TRBD2
v_gene: TRBV6-5
CDR3aa: CASRHYSGGADTQYF
CDR3nt: TGTGCCAGCAGGCACTATAGCGGGGGAGCAGATACGCAGTATTTT

abundance: .
j_gene: TRBJ1-4
d_gene: .
v_gene: TRBV28
CDR3aa: CASRLGGAANEKLFF
CDR3nt: TGTGCCAGCAGATTAGGTGGGGCGGCTAATGAAAAACTGTTTTTT

abundance: .
j_gene: TRBJ2-7
d_gene: .
v_gene: TRBV21-1
CDR3aa: CAITPRHSYEQYF
CDR3nt: TGTGCCATTACCCCCAGGCACTCCTACGAGCAGTACTTC

abundance: .
j_gene: TRBJ1-2
d_gene: TRBD1
v_gene: TRBV2
CDR3aa: CASSEDRAGYTF
CDR3nt: TGTGCCAGCAGTGAGGACAGGGCTGGCTACACCTTC

abundance: .
j_gene: TRBJ2-3
d_gene: TRBD2
v_gene: TRBV7-9
CDR3aa: CASSPSGRSGDTQYF
CDR3nt: TGTGCCAGCAGCCCCAGCGGGAGATCTGGAGATACGCAGTATTTT

abundance: .
j_gene: TRBJ1-1
d_gene: .
v_gene: TRBV6-4
CDR3aa: CASSDSGGAGTEAFF
CDR3nt: TGTGCCAGCAGTGACTCGGGAGGGGCCGGCACTGAAGCTTTCTTT

abundance: few
j_gene: TRBJ2-3
d_gene: TRBD2
v_gene: TRBV5-5
CDR3aa: CASSLLAGVHTQYF
CDR3nt: TGTGCCAGCAGCTTGCTAGCGGGAGTTCATACGCAGTATTTT

abundance: .
j_gene: TRBJ2-2
d_gene: TRBD1
v_gene: TRBV5-6
CDR3aa: CASSLGLRGSGGELFF
CDR3nt: TGTGCCAGCAGCCTAGGGCTCAGGGGGAGTGGAGGGGAGCTGTTTTTT

abundance: .
j_gene: TRBJ1-5
d_gene: .
v_gene: TRBV5-6
CDR3aa: CASSWQGSNQPQHF
CDR3nt: TGTGCCAGCAGCTGGCAGGGAAGCAATCAGCCCCAGCATTTT

abundance: .
j_gene: TRBJ2-7
d_gene: .
v_gene: TRBV5-1
CDR3aa: CASSLVGQPPLEQYF
CDR3nt: TGCGCCAGCAGCTTGGTAGGACAGCCTCCTCTCGAGCAGTACTTC

abundance: .
j_gene: TRBJ2-2
d_gene: TRBD1
v_gene: TRBV29-1
CDR3aa: CSVAGQAFLEDTGELFF
CDR3nt: TGCAGCGTCGCGGGACAGGCTTTCCTGGAGGACACCGGGGAGCTGTTTTTT

abundance: .
j_gene: TRBJ1-2
d_gene: .
v_gene: TRBV10-3
CDR3aa: CAISESARGSDYGYTF
CDR3nt: TGTGCCATCAGTGAGTCCGCCAGGGGCTCGGACTATGGCTACACCTTC

abundance: .
j_gene: TRBJ1-6
d_gene: .
v_gene: TRBV4-3
CDR3aa: CASSQDQRGAGSPLHF
CDR3nt: TGCGCCAGCAGCCAAGATCAACGGGGAGCAGGTTCACCCCTCCACTTT

abundance: .
j_gene: TRBJ2-1
d_gene: TRBD2
v_gene: TRBV29-1
CDR3aa: CSAQGATSGTWNEQFF
CDR3nt: TGCAGCGCCCAGGGGGCGACTAGCGGGACTTGGAATGAGCAGTTCTTC

abundance: .
j_gene: TRBJ1-5
d_gene: TRBD1
v_gene: TRBV7-2
CDR3aa: CASSLDRGLSNQPQHF
CDR3nt: TGTGCCAGCAGCCTCGACAGGGGATTGAGCAATCAGCCCCAGCATTTT

abundance: .
j_gene: TRBJ1-2
d_gene: TRBD1
v_gene: TRBV4-3
CDR3aa: CASSLGQGGYGYTF
CDR3nt: TGCGCCAGCAGCCTAGGACAGGGAGGATATGGCTACACCTTC

abundance: .
j_gene: TRBJ1-2
d_gene: .
v_gene: TRBV19
CDR3aa: CASSLGRGLGYTF
CDR3nt: TGTGCCAGTAGTCTTGGCAGGGGTCTTGGCTACACCTTC

abundance: .
j_gene: TRBJ1-5
d_gene: .
v_gene: TRBV6-5
CDR3aa: CASSSRGSKQAQHF
CDR3nt: TGTGCCAGCAGTTCAAGGGGGTCAAAGCAGGCCCAGCATTTT

abundance: .
j_gene: TRBJ1-2
d_gene: TRBD1
v_gene: TRBV6-5
CDR3aa: CASNRMTGSRYGYTF
CDR3nt: TGTGCCAGCAACCGGATGACAGGGTCCCGCTATGGCTACACCTTC

abundance: .
j_gene: TRBJ2-4
d_gene: .
v_gene: TRBV4-1
CDR3aa: CASSQDQFLAKNIQYF
CDR3nt: TGCGCCAGCAGCCAAGATCAGTTTCTAGCCAAAAACATTCAGTACTTC